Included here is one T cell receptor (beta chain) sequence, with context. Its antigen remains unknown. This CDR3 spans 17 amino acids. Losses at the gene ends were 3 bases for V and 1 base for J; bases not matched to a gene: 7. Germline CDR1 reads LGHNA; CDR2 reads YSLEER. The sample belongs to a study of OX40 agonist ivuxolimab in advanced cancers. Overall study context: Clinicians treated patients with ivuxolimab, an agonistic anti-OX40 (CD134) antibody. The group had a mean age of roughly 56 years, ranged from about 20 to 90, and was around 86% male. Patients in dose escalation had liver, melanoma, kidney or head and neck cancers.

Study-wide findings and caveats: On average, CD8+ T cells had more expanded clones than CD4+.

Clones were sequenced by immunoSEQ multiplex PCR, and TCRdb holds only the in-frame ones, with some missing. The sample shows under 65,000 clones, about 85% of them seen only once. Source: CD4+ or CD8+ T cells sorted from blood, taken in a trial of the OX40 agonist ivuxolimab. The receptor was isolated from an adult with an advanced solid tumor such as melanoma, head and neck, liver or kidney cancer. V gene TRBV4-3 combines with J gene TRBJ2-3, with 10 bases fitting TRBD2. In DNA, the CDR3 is TGCGCCAGCAGCCAGTACTCCGGACTAGCGGGCACAGATACGCAGTATTTT. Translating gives CASSQYSGLAGTDTQYF.